This TCR beta chain was sequenced in a study of T cells after yellow fever vaccination. Study at large: With SMART-Seq v4 Ultra Low Input, the fractions containing low cell numbers were prepared.

There are 16 residues in the CDR3. Points from the study as a whole: The CD4 and CD8 compartments had a small share of their clonotypes in common. High-abundance clonotypes from the bulk population could contaminate FACS-sorted repertoires.

The table lists this clonotype with a few counts. Its specificity is not known. TCRdb itself ran the 5' RACE reads through MiXCR, one entry per CDR3 protein. Found here are 620,000 or so distinct CDR3 sequences, over 9% of them singletons; the top ten hold about 15%. This TCR was sampled from a man aged 25 to 40 who received the YFV17D yellow fever vaccine. The chain recombines TRBV21-1 with TRBJ2-1; the DNA was not compared with TRBD1, the D call given in the table. TRBV21-1 is listed as a pseudogene. This material consisted of PBMCs, taken on the day of the yellow fever booster vaccination. CDR3: CASSKRDRVPYNEQFF. The CDR3 DNA reads TGTGCCAGCAGCAAAAGGGACAGGGTCCCCTACAATGAGCAGTTCTTC.